Listed here are 21 T cell receptor beta chains from one sample, sequenced in a study of cytomegalovirus exposure and HLA in healthy donors. Profiled with immunoSEQ multiplex PCR; TCRdb holds only in-frame clones, not every one. The sample lists 100,000 to 130,000 clones, approximately 85% seen once, with around 3% in the top ten. Sequenced: PBMCs. The receptor source for this set is a woman aged 18-29 years in good health and CMV-seronegative.

The rearrangement joins TRBV7-8 to TRBJ2-2; 11 bases are a match to TRBD2. Looked up from germline, CDR1 is SGHVS and CDR2 is FQNEAQ. V lost 4 bases to trimming and J lost 0 bases; unmatched junction nucleotides: 13. The CDR3 has 20 residues. As DNA, the CDR3 is TGTGCCAGCAGCTCCCGAAGAGGGCCACTAGCGGGGGCGAACACCGGGGAGCTGTTTTTT. This gives the protein CASSSRRGPLAGANTGELFF. Full variable domain (missing parts from reference TRBV7-8 and TRBJ2-2): GAGVSQSPRYKVAKRGQDVALRCDPISGHVSLFWYQQALGQGPEFLTYFQNEAQLDKSGLPSDRFFAERPEGSVSTLKIQRTQQEDSAVYLCASSSRRGPLAGANTGELFFGEGSRLTVL.

V usage is TRBV6-5 and J usage is TRBJ2-7; 9 nucleotides align to TRBD2. With V trimmed by 6 bases and J by 3 bases, 9 bases remained unmatched. Germline V CDR1 and CDR2: MNHEY, SVGAGI. The CDR3 has 15 residues. The CDR3 DNA reads TGTGCCAGCAGGAAGAGCGGGGGGAAGAGCTACGAGCAGTACTTC. Protein product: CASRKSGGKSYEQYF.

V gene TRBV5-6 combines with J gene TRBJ2-3; D gene unclear. Germline lookup yields CDR1 SGHDT and CDR2 YYEEEE. This CDR3 has 12 residues. Trimming cost V 4 bases and J 6 bases, with 9 bases left between them. The DNA for the CDR3 is TGTGCCAGCAGCCTTGTAGTGGATACGCAGTATTTT. It specifies CASSLVVDTQYF. Variable domain in full (rest from reference TRBV5-6 and TRBJ2-3): DAGVTQSPTHLIKTRGQQVTLRCSPKSGHDTVSWYQQALGQGPQFIFQYYEEEERQRGNFPDRFSGHQFPNYSSELNVNALLLGDSALYLCASSLVVDTQYFGPGTRLTVL.

This rearrangement joins TRBV13 to TRBJ2-2, with D uncertain. Trimming pared 4 bases from V and 0 bases from J, leaving 3 bases between. CDR3 length: 13 residues. Germline CDR1 is PRHDT and CDR2 is FYEKMQ (reference sequence). CDR3 nucleotide sequence: TGTGCCAGCAGCTCTACGAACACCGGGGAGCTGTTTTTT. Translating gives CASSSTNTGELFF.

This chain links TRBV5-4 with TRBJ1-2; 12 bases line up with TRBD1. Germline CDR1 reads SGHNT; CDR2 reads YYREEE (reference sequence). CDR3 length equals 16 residues. Trimming cost V 4 bases and J 7 bases; bases outside gene matches: 11. CDR3 loop: CASSRPGTGGEGGYTF. The DNA for the CDR3 is TGTGCCAGCAGCAGGCCCGGGACAGGGGGCGAAGGTGGCTACACCTTC.

The CDR3 coding sequence is TGTGCCAGCAGTTCCCGGACATCCTACGAGCAGTACTTC. Its translation: CASSSRTSYEQYF. The V and J genes are TRBV27 and TRBJ2-7; D may be TRBD1 (5 bases). Germline CDR1 MNHEY, CDR2 SMNVEV (reference sequence). This CDR3 comprises 13 residues. With 4 bases removed from V and 1 base from J, the gap between germline ends came to 8 bases.

This clone was observed a single time. The rearrangement joins TRBV5-1 to TRBJ1-4; unclear D gene. This CDR3 has 14 residues. Germline V gives CDR1 SGHRS, CDR2 YFSETQ. The ends were cut back, 3 bases at V and 7 bases at J, with 13 bases in the middle. The CDR3 is CASSSGSMSEKLFF. In DNA, the CDR3 is TGCGCCAGCAGCTCGGGATCCATGAGTGAAAAACTGTTTTTT.

The chain uses TRBV27 and TRBJ1-5; 9 nucleotides agree with TRBD1. V was pared by 6 bases and J by 3 bases, with 6 bases of the junction left unmatched. CDR1 and CDR2 (germline): MNHEY, SMNVEV (reference sequence). The CDR3 has 15 amino acids. The CDR3 DNA follows: TGTGCCAGCAGCTCTGGGACAGGGAACAATCAGCCCCAGCATTTT. It is translated as CASSSGTGNNQPQHF.

The chain carries TRBV27 and TRBJ1-2; D is uncertain. Germline CDR1 and CDR2: MNHEY and SMNVEV (reference sequence). This CDR3 has 13 residues. V lost 2 bases, J lost 4 bases, and 8 bases lay in between. DNA for the CDR3: TGTGCCAGCAGTTTAACCAGGTCCTATGGCTACACCTTC. This gives the protein CASSLTRSYGYTF.

The chain employs TRBV7-9 and TRBJ1-6; D ambiguous. The V gene's germline CDR1 is SEHNR and CDR2 FQNEAQ (reference sequence). Between the trimmed V and J ends, which lost 5 bases and 10 bases, there was a span of 18 bases. The CDR3 runs 15 residues. The CDR3 sequence: CASSATDSLVSPLHF. The CDR3 coding sequence is TGTGCCAGCAGCGCAACCGATAGCCTGGTCTCACCCCTCCACTTT.

The genes are TRBV13 and TRBJ1-6, with TRBD1 as a possible D gene (5 bases). The germline gives CDR1 PRHDT, CDR2 FYEKMQ (reference sequence). There are 13 residues in the CDR3. V shed 1 base and J shed 11 bases, with 9 bases lying between them. The CDR3 reads CASSLVGDPPLHF. The CDR3 bases are TGTGCCAGCAGCTTAGTAGGGGATCCACCCCTCCACTTT.

As concerns this clone: Other nucleotide sequences from this sample produce the same CDR3. The chain employs TRBV9 and TRBJ2-3; tentatively, D is TRBD1 (6 bases). The V end was cut by 0 bases, the J end by 2 bases, with 10 bases between. The germline gives CDR1 SGDLS, CDR2 YYNGEE. The CDR3 has 15 amino acids. In DNA form, the CDR3 reads TGTGCCAGCAGCGTAGGAGGGGGTGACACAGATACGCAGTATTTT. This encodes CASSVGGGDTDTQYF.

The chain has TRBV5-1 and TRBJ1-6, with unresolved D. Per germline, CDR1 SGHRS and CDR2 YFSETQ. This CDR3 has 18 amino acids. V shed 1 base and J shed 2 bases, with 16 bases lying between them. Written as DNA, the CDR3 is TGCGCCAGCAGCTTGTTGGCGGCGTCCCCGGCCTATAATTCACCCCTCCACTTT. This gives the protein CASSLLAASPAYNSPLHF. The full variable domain, its missing parts supplied by reference TRBV5-1 and TRBJ1-6, is KAGVTQTPRYLIKTRGQQVTLSCSPISGHRSVSWYQQTPGQGLQFLFEYFSETQRNKGNFPGRFSGRQFSNSRSEMNVSTLELGDSALYLCASSLLAASPAYNSPLHFGNGTRLTVT.

This clone was recorded once. The chain employs TRBV2 and TRBJ1-1; 9 nucleotides match TRBD1. This CDR3 is built from 19 residues. Germline CDR1 reads SNHLY; CDR2 reads FYNNEI. V gave up 3 bases and J gave up 1 base; unmatched junction bases: 15. DNA for the CDR3: TGTGCCAGCAGTGATGTCCCGACAGGGGGACTAGGCGGGAACACTGAAGCTTTCTTT. Its protein product is CASSDVPTGGLGGNTEAFF.

This chain uses TRBV7-9 with TRBJ2-2; 11 nucleotides agree with TRBD1. V shed 2 bases, J shed 6 bases, and the junction held 5 bases outside the gene matches. CDR1 SEHNR and CDR2 FQNEAQ come from the germline V gene (reference sequence). The CDR3 has 16 residues. The chain's CDR3 is CASSLPGQGAAGELFF. CDR3 sequence (DNA): TGTGCCAGCAGCTTACCAGGACAGGGGGCAGCCGGGGAGCTGTTTTTT.

This chain uses TRBV15 with TRBJ2-7; 9 bases are a match to TRBD1. The V gene's germline CDR1 is LNHNV and CDR2 YYDKDF (reference sequence). CDR3 size: 15 residues. Germline trimming cut 7 bases from V and 0 bases from J; bases unmatched to any gene: 7. This chain's CDR3 is CATTPDRGNSYEQYF. CDR3 coding DNA: TGTGCCACCACTCCGGACAGGGGCAACTCCTACGAGCAGTACTTC.

This clone was seen once. The V gene is TRBV6-1, the J gene TRBJ2-7; possible D gene TRBD2, 5 bases. CDR3 length: 13 amino acids. V lost 11 bases and J lost 1, with 15 bases in between. Germline V gene lookup returns CDR1 MNHNS and CDR2 SASEGT. The CDR3 DNA reads as TGTGCCGTACTTGATTCGGGATCCTACGAGCAGTACTTC. Translated: CAVLDSGSYEQYF.

V usage is TRBV6-5 and J usage is TRBJ2-3, with TRBD2 as a possible D gene (5 bases). The CDR3 totals 15 residues. V was shortened by 0 bases and J by 2 bases, with 9 bases between the two germline ends. CDR1 is MNHEY and CDR2 is SVGAGI in the germline V gene. The CDR3 DNA is TGTGCCAGCAGTTACTCGAGGGTAGCCACAGATACGCAGTATTTT. This codes for CASSYSRVATDTQYF.

The V and J genes are TRBV6-1 and TRBJ2-7, with TRBD1 matching 7 bases. There are 17 residues in the CDR3. Losses at the gene ends were 3 bases for V and 3 bases for J; bases not matched to a gene: 14. CDR1 is MNHNS, CDR2 SASEGT, per germline. The CDR3 here is CASSEEPRTGILYEQYF. As DNA, the CDR3 is TGTGCCAGCAGTGAGGAACCCCGGACAGGAATCCTCTACGAGCAGTACTTC.

The CDR3 bases are TGTGCCAGTACGGGACTTTCCGGCGAGCAGTACTTC. This gives the protein CASTGLSGEQYF. The V and J genes are TRBV19 and TRBJ2-7; perhaps TRBD2 as D (6 bases). Germline V lookup: CDR1 LNHDA, CDR2 SQIVND (reference sequence). The CDR3 runs to 12 residues. The V end was cut by 7 bases, the J end by 6 bases, with 13 bases between.

The chain employs TRBV18 and TRBJ1-1; D is uncertain. This CDR3 is built from 12 residues. Germline CDR1 reads KGHSH; CDR2 reads LQKENI. Trimming left V 4 bases short and J 1 base short, with 4 bases between. The DNA for the CDR3 is TGTGCCAGCTCACGACAGAACACTGAAGCTTTCTTT. This sequence encodes CASSRQNTEAFF.